The present T cell receptor beta chain was sequenced within a study of blood T cell repertoires in COVID-19. For the study at large: Both acute and convalescent COVID-19 samples were obtained from the United States, Italy and Spain. T cells, B-cell-depleted T cells, or PBMCs provided the cDNA or gDNA that served as material.

Per the authors' pipeline: Amplified reference gene primers provided the basis for estimating nucleated cell counts. TCRdb keeps only in-frame clones here, not all; method: immunoSEQ multiplex PCR. Clonal size and the V and J genes are those of that table, whereas D and trimming came from the DNA. The repertoire holds approximately 220,000 clones, with roughly 80% as singletons. This CDR3 region has 14 residues. CDR1 and CDR2 from the germline V gene are MDHEN and SYDVKM. V lost 2 bases to trimming and J lost 7 bases, with 11 bases between them. This chain joins TRBV28 and TRBJ1-4; tentatively, D is TRBD1 (6 bases). Sequences were obtained from peripheral blood. This TCR was sampled from a woman aged 55-69 years who had recovered from COVID-19. This CDR3 reads CASSLGGLVEKLFF. CDR3 nucleotide sequence: TGTGCCAGCAGTTTAGGGGGCCTAGTTGAAAAACTGTTTTTT.